Reported below is one T cell receptor beta chain. It was genomic DNA that served as the template for profiling TCR beta VDJ and CDR3. TCRdb redid the calling of the reads with MiXCR, one entry per CDR3 protein. The table shows about 190,000 distinct CDR3 sequences, with roughly half occurring only once. These data belong to a study of CD8+CD57+ T cells in acquired aplastic anemia. As for the study in general: Sorted CD4+ and CD8+ cell DNA averaged 3.2 ug.

For sequencing, patients were chosen who had shown expansion of CD8+CD57+ cells by flow cytometry. The CDR3 is 14 residues long. Trimming left V 3 bases short and J 5 bases short, with 8 bases between. The sequenced sample consisted of sorted CD4+, CD8+, or CD8+CD57+ T cells (not recorded which) from PBMCs. The receptor was derived from a human donor with aplastic anemia. The V gene is TRBV12-3 or TRBV12-4, the J gene TRBJ1-6; the D gene is possibly TRBD1 (5 bases). CDR3 protein: CASSFTGNNSPLHF. The CDR3 coding sequence is TGTGCCAGCAGTTTTACAGGCAATAATTCACCCCTCCACTTT.